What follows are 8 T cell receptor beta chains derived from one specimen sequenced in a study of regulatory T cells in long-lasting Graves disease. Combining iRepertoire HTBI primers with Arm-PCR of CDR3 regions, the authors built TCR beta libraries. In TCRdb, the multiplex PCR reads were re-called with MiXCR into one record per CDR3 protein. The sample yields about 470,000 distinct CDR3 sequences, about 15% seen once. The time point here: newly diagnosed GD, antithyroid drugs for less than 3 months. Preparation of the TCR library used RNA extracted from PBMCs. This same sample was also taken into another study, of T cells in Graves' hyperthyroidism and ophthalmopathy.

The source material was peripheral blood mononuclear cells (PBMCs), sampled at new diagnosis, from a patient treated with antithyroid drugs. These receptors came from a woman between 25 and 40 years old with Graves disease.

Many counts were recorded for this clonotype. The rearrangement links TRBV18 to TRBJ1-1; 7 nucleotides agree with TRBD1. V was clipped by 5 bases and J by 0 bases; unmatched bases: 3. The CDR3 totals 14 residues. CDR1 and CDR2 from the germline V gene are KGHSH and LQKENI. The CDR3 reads CASSAGQMNTEAFF. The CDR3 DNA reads TGTGCCAGCTCAGCGGGACAGATGAACACTGAAGCTTTCTTT.

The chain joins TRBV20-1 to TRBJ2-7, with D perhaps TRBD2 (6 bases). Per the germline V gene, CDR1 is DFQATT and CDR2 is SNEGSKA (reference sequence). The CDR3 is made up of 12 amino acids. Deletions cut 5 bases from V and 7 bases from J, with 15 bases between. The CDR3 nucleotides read TGCAGTGCTGGACGGGAGTCTGGGGAGCAGTACTTC. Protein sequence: CSAGRESGEQYF.

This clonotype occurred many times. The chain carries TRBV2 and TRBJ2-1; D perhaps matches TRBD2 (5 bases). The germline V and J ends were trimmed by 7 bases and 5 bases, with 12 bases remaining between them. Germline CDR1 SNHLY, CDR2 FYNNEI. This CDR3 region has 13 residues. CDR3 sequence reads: CASTVTRDNEQFF. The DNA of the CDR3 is TGTGCCAGCACTGTAACTAGAGACAATGAGCAGTTCTTC.

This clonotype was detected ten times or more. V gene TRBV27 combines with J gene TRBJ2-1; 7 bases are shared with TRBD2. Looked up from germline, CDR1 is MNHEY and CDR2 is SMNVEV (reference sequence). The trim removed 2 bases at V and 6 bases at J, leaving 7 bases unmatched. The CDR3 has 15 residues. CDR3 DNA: TGTGCCAGCAGTTTACGGGCGGGAGTCTCCAATGAGCAGTTCTTC. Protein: CASSLRAGVSNEQFF.

The CDR3, as DNA: TGTGCCAGCGCTCCTTTTATGTCTGGGGCCAACGTCCTGACTTTC. Protein: CASAPFMSGANVLTF. The chain joins TRBV5-5 to TRBJ2-6; D is ambiguous. The CDR3 length is 15 residues. Germline V gives CDR1 SGHKS, CDR2 YYEKEE (reference sequence). Trimming took off 7 bases at V and 1 base at J, with 12 bases between the two ends.

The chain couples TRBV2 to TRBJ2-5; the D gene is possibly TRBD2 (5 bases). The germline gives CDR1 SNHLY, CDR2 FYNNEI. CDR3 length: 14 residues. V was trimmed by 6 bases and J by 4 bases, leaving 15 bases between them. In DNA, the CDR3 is TGTGCCAGCAGCTTAGATCACGGAGGAGAGACCCAGTACTTC. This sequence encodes CASSLDHGGETQYF.

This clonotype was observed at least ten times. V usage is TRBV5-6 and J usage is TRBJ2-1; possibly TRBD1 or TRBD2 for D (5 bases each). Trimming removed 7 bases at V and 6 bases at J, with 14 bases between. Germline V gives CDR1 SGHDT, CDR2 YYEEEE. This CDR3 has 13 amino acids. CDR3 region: CASGGHGGNEQFF. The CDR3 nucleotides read TGTGCCAGCGGTGGCCATGGGGGCAATGAGCAGTTCTTC.

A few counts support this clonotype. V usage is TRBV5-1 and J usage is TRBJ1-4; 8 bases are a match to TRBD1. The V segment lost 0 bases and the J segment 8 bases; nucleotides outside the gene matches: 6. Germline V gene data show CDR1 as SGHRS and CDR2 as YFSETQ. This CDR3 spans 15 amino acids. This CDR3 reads CASSLVDRVWEKLFF. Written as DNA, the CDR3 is TGCGCCAGCAGCTTGGTGGACAGGGTTTGGGAAAAACTGTTTTTT.